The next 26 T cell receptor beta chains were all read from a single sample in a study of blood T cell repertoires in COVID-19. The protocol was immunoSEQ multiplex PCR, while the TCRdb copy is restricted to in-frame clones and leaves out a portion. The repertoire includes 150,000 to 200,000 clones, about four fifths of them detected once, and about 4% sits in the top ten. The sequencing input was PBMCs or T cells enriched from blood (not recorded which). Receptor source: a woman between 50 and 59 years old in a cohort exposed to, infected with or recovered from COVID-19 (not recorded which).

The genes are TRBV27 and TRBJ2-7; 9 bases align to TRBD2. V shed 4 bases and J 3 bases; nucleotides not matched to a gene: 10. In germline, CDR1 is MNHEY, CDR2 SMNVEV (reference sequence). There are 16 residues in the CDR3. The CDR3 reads CASSWDSGSSFYEQYF. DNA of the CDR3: TGTGCCAGCAGTTGGGATAGCGGGAGTTCTTTCTACGAGCAGTACTTC.

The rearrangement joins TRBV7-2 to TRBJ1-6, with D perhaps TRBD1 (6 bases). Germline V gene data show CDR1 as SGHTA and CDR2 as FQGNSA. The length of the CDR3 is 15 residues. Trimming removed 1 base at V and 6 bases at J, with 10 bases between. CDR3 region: CASSLGTAINSPLHF. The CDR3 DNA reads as TGTGCCAGCAGCTTAGGGACAGCCATTAATTCACCCCTCCACTTT.

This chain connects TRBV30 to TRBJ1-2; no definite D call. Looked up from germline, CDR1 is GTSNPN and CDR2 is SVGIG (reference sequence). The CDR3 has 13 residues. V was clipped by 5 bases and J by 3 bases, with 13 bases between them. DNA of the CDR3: TGTGCCTGGTTCGGGTCAGTCGACTATGGCTACACCTTC. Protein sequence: CAWFGSVDYGYTF.

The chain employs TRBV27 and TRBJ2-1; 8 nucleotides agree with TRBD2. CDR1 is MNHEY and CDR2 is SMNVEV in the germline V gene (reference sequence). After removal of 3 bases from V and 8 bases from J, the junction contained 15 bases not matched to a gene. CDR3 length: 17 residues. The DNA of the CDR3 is TGTGCCAGCAGTTTCCTTCAGGGACGGGAGGGCCAACATGAGCAGTTCTTC. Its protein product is CASSFLQGREGQHEQFF.

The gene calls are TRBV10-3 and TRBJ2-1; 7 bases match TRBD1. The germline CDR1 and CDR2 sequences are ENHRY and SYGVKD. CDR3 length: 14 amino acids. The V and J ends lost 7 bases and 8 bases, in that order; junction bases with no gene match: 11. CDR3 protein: CAIKGQNGLYEQFF. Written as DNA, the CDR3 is TGTGCCATCAAGGGACAGAACGGTCTATATGAGCAGTTCTTC.

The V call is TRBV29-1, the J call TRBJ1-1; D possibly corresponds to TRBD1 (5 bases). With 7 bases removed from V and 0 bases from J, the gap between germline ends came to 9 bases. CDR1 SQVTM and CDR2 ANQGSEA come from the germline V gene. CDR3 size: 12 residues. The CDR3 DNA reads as TGCAGCGGGAGGGACCTGAACACTGAAGCTTTCTTT. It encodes CSGRDLNTEAFF.

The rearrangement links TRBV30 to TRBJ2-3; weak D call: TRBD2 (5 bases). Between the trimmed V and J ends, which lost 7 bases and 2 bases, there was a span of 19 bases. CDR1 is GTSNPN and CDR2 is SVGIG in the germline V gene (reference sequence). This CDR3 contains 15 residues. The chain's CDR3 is CAFLPREFSTDTQYF. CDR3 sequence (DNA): TGTGCCTTCTTGCCCCGGGAATTCTCCACAGATACGCAGTATTTT.

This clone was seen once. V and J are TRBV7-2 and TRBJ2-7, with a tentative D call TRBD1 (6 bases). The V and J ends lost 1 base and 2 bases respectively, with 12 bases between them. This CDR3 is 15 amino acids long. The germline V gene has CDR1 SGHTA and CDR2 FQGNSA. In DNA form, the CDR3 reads TGTGCCAGCAGCTTAGGGCAGGGGAACACCTACGAGCAGTACTTC. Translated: CASSLGQGNTYEQYF.

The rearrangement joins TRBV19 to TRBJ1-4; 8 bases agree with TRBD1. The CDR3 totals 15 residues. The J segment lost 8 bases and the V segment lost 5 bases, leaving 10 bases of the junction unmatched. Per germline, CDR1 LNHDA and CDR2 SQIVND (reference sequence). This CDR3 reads CASSLQATGEEKLFF. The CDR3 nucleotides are TGTGCCAGTAGTTTGCAGGCGACAGGGGAAGAAAAACTGTTTTTT.

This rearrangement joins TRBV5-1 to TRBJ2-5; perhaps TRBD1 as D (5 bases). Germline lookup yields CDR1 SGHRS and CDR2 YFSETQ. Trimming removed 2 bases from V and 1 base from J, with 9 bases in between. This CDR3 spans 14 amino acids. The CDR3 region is CASSLQATQETQYF. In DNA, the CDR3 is TGCGCCAGCAGCTTACAGGCCACCCAAGAGACCCAGTACTTC. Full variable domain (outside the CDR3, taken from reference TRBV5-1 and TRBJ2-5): KAGVTQTPRYLIKTRGQQVTLSCSPISGHRSVSWYQQTPGQGLQFLFEYFSETQRNKGNFPGRFSGRQFSNSRSEMNVSTLELGDSALYLCASSLQATQETQYFGPGTRLLVL.

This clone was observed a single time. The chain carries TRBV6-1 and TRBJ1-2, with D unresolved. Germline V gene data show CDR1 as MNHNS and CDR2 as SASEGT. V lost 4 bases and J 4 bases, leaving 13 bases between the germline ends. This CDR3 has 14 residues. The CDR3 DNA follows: TGTGCCAGCAGTGTCGGCAGGTCCGGCTATGGCTACACCTTC. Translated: CASSVGRSGYGYTF.

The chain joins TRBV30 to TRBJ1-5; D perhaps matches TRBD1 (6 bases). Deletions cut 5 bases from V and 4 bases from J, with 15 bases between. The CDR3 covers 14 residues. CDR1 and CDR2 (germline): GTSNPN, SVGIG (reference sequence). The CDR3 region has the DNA TGTGCCTGGGGGAGGGGGACGGGGAATCAGCCCCAGCATTTT. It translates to CAWGRGTGNQPQHF.

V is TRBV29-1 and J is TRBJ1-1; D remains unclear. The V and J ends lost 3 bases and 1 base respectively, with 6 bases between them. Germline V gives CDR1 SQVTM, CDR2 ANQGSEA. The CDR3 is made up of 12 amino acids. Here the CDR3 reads CSVEVRNTEAFF. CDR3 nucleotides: TGCAGCGTTGAGGTCAGGAACACTGAAGCTTTCTTT.

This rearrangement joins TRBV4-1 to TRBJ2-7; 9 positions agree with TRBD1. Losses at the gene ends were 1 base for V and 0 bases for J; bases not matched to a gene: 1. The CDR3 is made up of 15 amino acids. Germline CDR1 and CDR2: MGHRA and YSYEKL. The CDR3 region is CASSQGDRASYEQYF. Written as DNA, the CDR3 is TGCGCCAGCAGCCAAGGGGACAGGGCCTCCTACGAGCAGTACTTC.

CDR3 in amino acids: CASSETGAGTEAFF. In nucleotides, the CDR3 is TGTGCCAGCAGTGAAACAGGGGCGGGCACTGAAGCTTTCTTT. The V call is TRBV2, the J call TRBJ1-1; 7 nucleotides line up with TRBD1. Germline values: CDR1 SNHLY, CDR2 FYNNEI. V lost 2 bases to trimming and J lost 4 bases; unmatched junction nucleotides: 4. The CDR3 is 14 amino acids.

This CDR3 reads CASSEALGQGQNIQYF. The CDR3, as DNA: TGTGCCAGCAGTGAAGCCCTGGGACAGGGACAAAACATTCAGTACTTC. V usage is TRBV6-1 and J usage is TRBJ2-4; TRBD1 matches 9 bases. This CDR3 contains 16 residues. Germline CDR1 is MNHNS and CDR2 is SASEGT. V shed 0 bases, J shed 5 bases, and the junction held 5 bases outside the gene matches.

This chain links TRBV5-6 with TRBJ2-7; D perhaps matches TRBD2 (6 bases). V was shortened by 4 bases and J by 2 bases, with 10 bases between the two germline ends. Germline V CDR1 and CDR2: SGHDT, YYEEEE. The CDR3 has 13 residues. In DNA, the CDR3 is TGTGCCAGCAGCCAGGGACTCGCCTACGAGCAGTACTTC. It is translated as CASSQGLAYEQYF. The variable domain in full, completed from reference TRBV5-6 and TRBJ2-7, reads DAGVTQSPTHLIKTRGQQVTLRCSPKSGHDTVSWYQQALGQGPQFIFQYYEEEERQRGNFPDRFSGHQFPNYSSELNVNALLLGDSALYLCASSQGLAYEQYFGPGTRLTVT.

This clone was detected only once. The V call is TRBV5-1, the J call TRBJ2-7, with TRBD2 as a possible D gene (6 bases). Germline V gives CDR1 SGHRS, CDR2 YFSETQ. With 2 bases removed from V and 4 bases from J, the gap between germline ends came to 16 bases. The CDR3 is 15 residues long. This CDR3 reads CASSLDRLAIYEQYF. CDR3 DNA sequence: TGCGCCAGCAGCTTAGATAGGCTAGCGATTTACGAGCAGTACTTC.

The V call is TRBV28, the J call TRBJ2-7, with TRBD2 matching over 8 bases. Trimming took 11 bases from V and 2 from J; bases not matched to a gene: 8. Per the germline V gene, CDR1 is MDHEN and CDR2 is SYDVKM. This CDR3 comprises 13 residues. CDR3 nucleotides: TGTGCCGGACGCAAGCGGGGGACCTACGAGCAGTACTTC. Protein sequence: CAGRKRGTYEQYF.

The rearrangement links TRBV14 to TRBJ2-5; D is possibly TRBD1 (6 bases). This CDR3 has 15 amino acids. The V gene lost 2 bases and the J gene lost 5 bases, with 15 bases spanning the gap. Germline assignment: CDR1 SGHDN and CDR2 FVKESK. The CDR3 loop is CASSQRQGQSETQYF. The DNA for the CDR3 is TGTGCCAGCAGCCAACGGCAGGGGCAGTCGGAGACCCAGTACTTC.

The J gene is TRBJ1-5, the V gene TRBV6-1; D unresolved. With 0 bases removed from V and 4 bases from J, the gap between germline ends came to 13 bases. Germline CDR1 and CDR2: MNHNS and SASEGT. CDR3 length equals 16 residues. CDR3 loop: CASSEAVFGNNQPQHF. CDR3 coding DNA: TGTGCCAGCAGTGAAGCGGTATTCGGGAATAATCAGCCCCAGCATTTT.

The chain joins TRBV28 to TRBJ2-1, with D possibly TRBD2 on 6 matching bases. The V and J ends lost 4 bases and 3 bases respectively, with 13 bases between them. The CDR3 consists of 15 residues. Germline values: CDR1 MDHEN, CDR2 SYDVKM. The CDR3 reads CASSYSGLDYNEQFF. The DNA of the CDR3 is TGTGCCAGCAGTTACAGCGGGTTAGACTACAATGAGCAGTTCTTC.

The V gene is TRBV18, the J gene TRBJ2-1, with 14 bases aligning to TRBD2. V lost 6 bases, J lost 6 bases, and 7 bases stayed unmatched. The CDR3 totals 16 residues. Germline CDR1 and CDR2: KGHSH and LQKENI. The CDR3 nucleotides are TGTGCCAGCTCCCATAAAGGGACTAGCGGGAGCAATGAGCAGTTCTTC. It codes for CASSHKGTSGSNEQFF. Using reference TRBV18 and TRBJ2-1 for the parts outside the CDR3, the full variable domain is NAGVMQNPRHLVRRRGQEARLRCSPMKGHSHVYWYRQLPEEGLKFMVYLQKENIIDESGMPKERFSAEFPKEGPSILRIQQVVRGDSAAYFCASSHKGTSGSNEQFFGPGTRLTVL.

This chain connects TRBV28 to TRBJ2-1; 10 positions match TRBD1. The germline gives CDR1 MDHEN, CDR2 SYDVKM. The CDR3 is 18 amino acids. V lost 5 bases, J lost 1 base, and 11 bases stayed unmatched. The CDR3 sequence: CASSRDRGRISSYNEQFF. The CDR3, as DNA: TGTGCCAGCAGTCGAGACAGGGGGCGGATATCGTCCTACAATGAGCAGTTCTTC.

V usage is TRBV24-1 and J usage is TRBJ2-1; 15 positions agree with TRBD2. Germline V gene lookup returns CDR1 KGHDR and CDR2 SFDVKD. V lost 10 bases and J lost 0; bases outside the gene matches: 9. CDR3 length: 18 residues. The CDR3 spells CATEGLAGGRSSYNEQFF. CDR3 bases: TGTGCCACAGAAGGACTAGCGGGAGGGAGGAGCTCCTACAATGAGCAGTTCTTC.

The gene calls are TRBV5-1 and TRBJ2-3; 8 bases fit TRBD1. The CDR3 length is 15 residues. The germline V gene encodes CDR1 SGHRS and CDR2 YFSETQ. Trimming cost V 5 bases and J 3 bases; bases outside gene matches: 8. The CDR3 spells CASRYDRGRTDTQYF. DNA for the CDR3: TGCGCCAGCAGATACGACAGGGGTCGTACAGATACGCAGTATTTT.